The rows below give T cell receptor beta chains drawn from one sample of a study of CD8 T cells in Susac syndrome. Each CDR3 protein is one row after TCRdb ran MiXCR on the immunoSEQ multiplex PCR reads. In the table there are roughly 200,000 distinct CDR3 sequences, 90% to 95% of which are singletons. The sample taken for sequencing was CD4+ T cells from PBMCs. The receptors come from a human donor in good health. CDR3s include the opening cysteine and the closing phenylalanine or tryptophan. Each record gives: V gene, D gene, clone size, J gene, CDR3 protein, CDR3 DNA. A D gene is named only where the DNA matches it firmly. The size entry is marked missing in some rows and otherwise reads once, few, many or a size class.

v_gene: TRBV19
d_gene: NA
abundance: NA
j_gene: TRBJ2-1
CDR3aa: CASKAGYNEQFF
CDR3nt: TGTGCCAGTAAGGCAGGTTACAATGAGCAGTTCTTC

v_gene: TRBV19
d_gene: NA
abundance: NA
j_gene: TRBJ1-6
CDR3aa: CASTLDTYSPLHF
CDR3nt: TGTGCCAGTACCCTCGACACCTATTCACCCCTCCACTTT

v_gene: TRBV2
d_gene: NA
abundance: NA
j_gene: TRBJ1-1
CDR3aa: CASSETARTASNTEAFF
CDR3nt: TGTGCCAGCAGTGAAACGGCGAGGACAGCATCGAACACTGAAGCTTTCTTT

v_gene: TRBV3-1
d_gene: NA
abundance: NA
j_gene: TRBJ1-2
CDR3aa: CASSQDQGYYGYTF
CDR3nt: TGTGCCAGCAGCCAAGATCAGGGGTACTATGGCTACACCTTC

v_gene: TRBV20-1
d_gene: TRBD1
abundance: NA
j_gene: TRBJ1-2
CDR3aa: CSARGAYGQGAGYTF
CDR3nt: TGCAGTGCTAGAGGGGCATACGGACAGGGGGCTGGCTACACCTTC

v_gene: TRBV5-1
d_gene: TRBD2
abundance: NA
j_gene: TRBJ2-3
CDR3aa: CASSLGLAGGDTDTQYF
CDR3nt: TGCGCCAGCAGCTTGGGACTAGCGGGGGGTGACACAGATACGCAGTATTTT

v_gene: TRBV3-1
d_gene: NA
abundance: NA
j_gene: TRBJ2-1
CDR3aa: CASNNRGGNEQFF
CDR3nt: TGTGCCAGCAATAACCGGGGTGGCAATGAGCAGTTCTTC

v_gene: TRBV30
d_gene: NA
abundance: once
j_gene: TRBJ1-4
CDR3aa: CAWTLRVGEKLFF
CDR3nt: TGTGCCTGGACCTTACGGGTGGGGGAAAAACTGTTTTTT

v_gene: TRBV6-2/TRBV6-3
d_gene: TRBD1
abundance: once
j_gene: TRBJ2-3
CDR3aa: CASSSGQGSTDTQYF
CDR3nt: TGTGCCAGCAGTTCGGGACAGGGGTCCACAGATACGCAGTATTTT

v_gene: TRBV18
d_gene: NA
abundance: once
j_gene: TRBJ2-7
CDR3aa: CASSPVRGSYEQYF
CDR3nt: TGTGCCAGCTCACCAGTCCGGGGGTCCTACGAGCAGTACTTC

v_gene: TRBV20-1
d_gene: NA
abundance: NA
j_gene: TRBJ2-7
CDR3aa: CSTRRAYEQYF
CDR3nt: TGCAGTACTAGGAGGGCCTACGAGCAGTACTTC

v_gene: TRBV7-2
d_gene: NA
abundance: NA
j_gene: TRBJ2-3
CDR3aa: CASSLRGTGTDTQYF
CDR3nt: TGTGCCAGCAGCTTAAGAGGGACCGGCACAGATACGCAGTATTTT

v_gene: TRBV14
d_gene: NA
abundance: NA
j_gene: TRBJ1-1
CDR3aa: CASSTQPNTEAFF
CDR3nt: TGTGCCAGCAGTACGCAGCCGAACACTGAAGCTTTCTTT

v_gene: TRBV27
d_gene: NA
abundance: once
j_gene: TRBJ2-3
CDR3aa: CASGPSREDTQYF
CDR3nt: TGTGCCAGCGGACCATCTAGGGAGGATACGCAGTATTTT

v_gene: TRBV29-1
d_gene: NA
abundance: NA
j_gene: TRBJ1-5
CDR3aa: CSVVGDSNQPQHF
CDR3nt: TGCAGCGTTGTCGGGGACAGCAATCAGCCCCAGCATTTT

v_gene: TRBV3-1
d_gene: TRBD1
abundance: NA
j_gene: TRBJ2-5
CDR3aa: CASSRTTGGTQETQYF
CDR3nt: TGTGCCAGCAGCCGAACGACAGGGGGGACCCAAGAGACCCAGTACTTC

v_gene: TRBV2
d_gene: NA
abundance: NA
j_gene: TRBJ2-3
CDR3aa: CASLLSPSTDTQYF
CDR3nt: TGTGCCAGCCTGCTGTCACCGTCCACAGATACGCAGTATTTT

v_gene: TRBV29-1
d_gene: NA
abundance: once
j_gene: TRBJ2-3
CDR3aa: CSVEGVRYTDTQYF
CDR3nt: TGCAGCGTTGAAGGGGTGAGGTACACAGATACGCAGTATTTT

v_gene: TRBV7-8
d_gene: NA
abundance: NA
j_gene: TRBJ1-1
CDR3aa: CASRPGIAGDTEAFF
CDR3nt: TGTGCCAGCAGACCAGGTATAGCGGGGGACACTGAAGCTTTCTTT

v_gene: TRBV12-3/TRBV12-4
d_gene: NA
abundance: NA
j_gene: TRBJ1-1
CDR3aa: CASSLNVRGVTAFF
CDR3nt: TGTGCCAGCAGTTTAAACGTTCGAGGGGTTACGGCTTTCTTT

v_gene: TRBV2
d_gene: TRBD1
abundance: NA
j_gene: TRBJ1-6
CDR3aa: CASSTGGSPLHF
CDR3nt: TGTGCCAGCTCTACAGGGGGGTCACCCCTCCACTTT

v_gene: TRBV14
d_gene: TRBD1
abundance: NA
j_gene: TRBJ1-1
CDR3aa: CASSHWTGDIGAFF
CDR3nt: TGTGCCAGCAGCCATTGGACAGGGGATATTGGAGCTTTCTTT

v_gene: TRBV12-3/TRBV12-4
d_gene: NA
abundance: NA
j_gene: TRBJ1-2
CDR3aa: CASMRHRGAPYGYTF
CDR3nt: TGTGCCAGCATGCGCCATAGGGGCGCACCCTATGGCTACACCTTC

v_gene: TRBV20-1
d_gene: TRBD2
abundance: NA
j_gene: TRBJ2-1
CDR3aa: CSARKSSGPNNEQFF
CDR3nt: TGCAGTGCTAGGAAGTCTAGCGGACCAAACAATGAGCAGTTCTTC

v_gene: TRBV12-3/TRBV12-4
d_gene: NA
abundance: NA
j_gene: TRBJ1-5
CDR3aa: CASSDDRRSNQPQHF
CDR3nt: TGTGCCAGCAGTGATGACAGGAGAAGCAATCAGCCCCAGCATTTT

v_gene: TRBV18
d_gene: NA
abundance: NA
j_gene: TRBJ2-5
CDR3aa: CASSPPSLLGETQYF
CDR3nt: TGTGCCAGCTCACCACCTTCACTCCTGGGGGAGACCCAGTACTTC

v_gene: TRBV11-2
d_gene: NA
abundance: NA
j_gene: TRBJ1-1
CDR3aa: CASSLDRIVLAFF
CDR3nt: TGTGCCAGCAGCTTAGACCGGATTGTTCTGGCTTTCTTT

v_gene: TRBV9
d_gene: NA
abundance: NA
j_gene: TRBJ2-2
CDR3aa: CASSRRVSPSGELFF
CDR3nt: TGTGCCAGCAGCCGTAGGGTGTCCCCGTCCGGGGAGCTGTTTTTT

v_gene: TRBV29-1
d_gene: TRBD1
abundance: NA
j_gene: TRBJ2-3
CDR3aa: CSVGPTGGADTQYF
CDR3nt: TGCAGCGTTGGTCCGACAGGGGGCGCAGATACGCAGTATTTT

v_gene: TRBV20-1
d_gene: NA
abundance: NA
j_gene: TRBJ1-6
CDR3aa: CSAKPGLQTPLHF
CDR3nt: TGCAGTGCTAAACCGGGACTCCAGACACCCCTCCACTTT

v_gene: TRBV5-1
d_gene: NA
abundance: NA
j_gene: TRBJ2-4
CDR3aa: CASSLTGENIQYF
CDR3nt: TGCGCCAGCAGCTTGACGGGAGAGAACATTCAGTACTTC

v_gene: TRBV29-1
d_gene: NA
abundance: NA
j_gene: TRBJ1-5
CDR3aa: CSVTRDDNQPQHF
CDR3nt: TGCAGCGTTACCCGGGACGACAATCAGCCCCAGCATTTT

v_gene: TRBV20-1
d_gene: NA
abundance: NA
j_gene: TRBJ2-5
CDR3aa: CSARRGGGETQYF
CDR3nt: TGCAGTGCTAGGCGGGGTGGAGGGGAGACCCAGTACTTC

v_gene: TRBV29-1
d_gene: NA
abundance: NA
j_gene: TRBJ1-1
CDR3aa: CSVAVLGNTEAFF
CDR3nt: TGCAGCGTTGCCGTGCTCGGGAACACTGAAGCTTTCTTT

v_gene: TRBV20-1
d_gene: NA
abundance: NA
j_gene: TRBJ2-1
CDR3aa: CSARVPGDREQFF
CDR3nt: TGCAGTGCTAGAGTTCCAGGGGACCGCGAGCAGTTCTTC

v_gene: TRBV12-3/TRBV12-4
d_gene: TRBD1
abundance: NA
j_gene: TRBJ2-7
CDR3aa: CASRIGQGDYEQYF
CDR3nt: TGTGCCAGCAGGATAGGACAGGGCGACTACGAGCAGTACTTC

v_gene: TRBV27
d_gene: TRBD1
abundance: NA
j_gene: TRBJ1-5
CDR3aa: CASRRQTYRGDNQPQHF
CDR3nt: TGTGCCAGCAGAAGACAAACCTACAGGGGTGACAATCAGCCCCAGCATTTT

v_gene: TRBV4-1
d_gene: TRBD2
abundance: NA
j_gene: TRBJ2-5
CDR3aa: CASSHPQGGETQYF
CDR3nt: TGCGCCAGCAGCCATCCTCAGGGAGGGGAGACCCAGTACTTC

v_gene: TRBV14
d_gene: NA
abundance: NA
j_gene: TRBJ2-1
CDR3aa: CASSHWYASSYNEQFF
CDR3nt: TGTGCCAGCAGCCACTGGTACGCGAGCTCCTACAATGAGCAGTTCTTC